The sequence of this T cell receptor beta chain was determined in a study of T cells in Graves' hyperthyroidism and ophthalmopathy. RNA transcripts provided the source from which TCR beta CDR3 regions were amplified. In the first-round RT-PCR of the TCR CDR3, the HTBI primer set was used. TCRdb reprocessed the multiplex PCR reads via MiXCR and lists one record per CDR3 protein. This repertoire shows fewer than 350,000 distinct CDR3 sequences, approximately 18% found once; its top ten account for about half. This clonotype was counted ten times or more. CDR1 and CDR2 (germline): GTSNPN, SVGIG (reference sequence). With V trimmed by 3 bases and J by 5 bases, 5 bases remained unmatched. CDR3 length: 14 amino acids. Newly diagnosed hyperthyroidism, duration under 2 months, in patients aged 18 to 65.

The specimen was blood. This chain links TRBV30 with TRBJ1-5; 9 bases are a match to TRBD1. The TCR comes from a woman aged 45-59 years with Graves' hyperthyroidism. The CDR3 sequence: CAWRGTGRYQPQHF. CDR3 sequence (DNA): TGTGCCTGGAGGGGGACAGGGCGGTATCAGCCCCAGCATTTT. The full variable domain, rest sourced from reference TRBV30 and TRBJ1-5, is SQTIHQWPATLVQPVGSPLSLECTVEGTSNPNLYWYRQAAGRGLQLLFYSVGIGQISSEVPQNLSASRPQDRQFILSSKKLLLSDSGFYLCAWRGTGRYQPQHFGDGTRLSIL.